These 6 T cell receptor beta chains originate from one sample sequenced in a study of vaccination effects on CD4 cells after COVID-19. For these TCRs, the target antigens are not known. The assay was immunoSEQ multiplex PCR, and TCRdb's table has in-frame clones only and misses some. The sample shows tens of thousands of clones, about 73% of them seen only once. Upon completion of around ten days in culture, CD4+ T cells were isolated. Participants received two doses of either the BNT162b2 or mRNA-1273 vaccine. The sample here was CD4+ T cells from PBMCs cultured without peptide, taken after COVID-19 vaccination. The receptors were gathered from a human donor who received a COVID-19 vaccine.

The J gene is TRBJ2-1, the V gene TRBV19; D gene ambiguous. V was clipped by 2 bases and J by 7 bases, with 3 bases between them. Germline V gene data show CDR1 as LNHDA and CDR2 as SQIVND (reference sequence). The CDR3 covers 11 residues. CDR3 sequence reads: CASSISNEQFF. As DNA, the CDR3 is TGTGCCAGTAGTATATCGAATGAGCAGTTCTTC.

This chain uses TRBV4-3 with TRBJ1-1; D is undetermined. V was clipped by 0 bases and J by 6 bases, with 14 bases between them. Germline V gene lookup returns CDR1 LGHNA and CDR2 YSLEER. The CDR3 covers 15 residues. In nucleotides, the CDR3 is TGCGCCAGCAGCCAAGATGGAAATGAGGCGGCTGAAGCTTTCTTT. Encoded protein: CASSQDGNEAAEAFF.

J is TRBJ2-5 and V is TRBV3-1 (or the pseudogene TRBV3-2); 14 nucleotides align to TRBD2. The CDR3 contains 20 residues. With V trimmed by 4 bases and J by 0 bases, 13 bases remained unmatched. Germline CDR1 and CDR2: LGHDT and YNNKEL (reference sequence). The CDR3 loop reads CASSRDFGTSGGGHQETQYF. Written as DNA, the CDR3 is TGTGCCAGCAGCCGCGACTTCGGGACTAGCGGGGGCGGACACCAAGAGACCCAGTACTTC.

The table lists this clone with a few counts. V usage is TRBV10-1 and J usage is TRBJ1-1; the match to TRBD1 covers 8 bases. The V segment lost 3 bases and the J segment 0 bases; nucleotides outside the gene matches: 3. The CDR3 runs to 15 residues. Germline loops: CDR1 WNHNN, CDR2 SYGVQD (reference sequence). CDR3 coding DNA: TGCGCCAGCAGTGACGGGACAGGTATGAACACTGAAGCTTTCTTT. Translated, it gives CASSDGTGMNTEAFF.

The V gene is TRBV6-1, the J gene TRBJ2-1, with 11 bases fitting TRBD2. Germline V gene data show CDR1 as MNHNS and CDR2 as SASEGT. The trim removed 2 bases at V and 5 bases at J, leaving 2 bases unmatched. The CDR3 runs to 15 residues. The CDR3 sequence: CASSESSGGHNEQFF. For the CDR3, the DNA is TGTGCCAGCAGTGAATCTAGCGGGGGGCACAATGAGCAGTTCTTC.

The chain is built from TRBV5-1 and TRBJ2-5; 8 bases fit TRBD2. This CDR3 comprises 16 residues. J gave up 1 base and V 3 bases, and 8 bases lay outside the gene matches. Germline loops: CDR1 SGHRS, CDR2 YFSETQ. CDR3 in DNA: TGCGCCAGCAGCTACCTGGCGGGGGGACCCCAAGAGACCCAGTACTTC. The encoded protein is CASSYLAGGPQETQYF.